This TCR beta chain comes out of a study of identical twins. Overall study results and limits: Monozygotic twin pairs showed more out-of-frame TCR alpha sharing than models estimated. The abundant beta clonotypes from cord blood had fewer insertions, and memory repertoires had none of this. The authors drew conclusions from cross-sectional statistical analysis rather than following the same donors.

Details on this clonotype: What it binds is unknown.

MiXCR was run by TCRdb on the 5' RACE reads, yielding one entry per CDR3 protein. The sample shows 500,000 to 700,000 distinct CDR3 sequences, under 8.5% of them seen only once. Germline values: CDR1 SGHRS, CDR2 YFSETQ. CDR3 length equals 17 residues. With 4 bases clipped from V and 3 bases from J, the junction kept 11 bases outside the gene matches. The sample was also linked to a second study, of yellow fever vaccine responses in identical twins. That source notes: In identical twins, vaccine T cell responses appeared partly shared and partly individual.

The receptor was derived from a woman aged 18-29 years in good health. The V and J genes are TRBV5-1 and TRBJ2-3; 10 bases agree with TRBD2. Sequenced material: PBMCs. The CDR3 coding sequence is TGCGCCAGCAGCCTGAGGGTAGCGGGAGGATCGACAGATACGCAGTATTTT. It yields the protein CASSLRVAGGSTDTQYF.